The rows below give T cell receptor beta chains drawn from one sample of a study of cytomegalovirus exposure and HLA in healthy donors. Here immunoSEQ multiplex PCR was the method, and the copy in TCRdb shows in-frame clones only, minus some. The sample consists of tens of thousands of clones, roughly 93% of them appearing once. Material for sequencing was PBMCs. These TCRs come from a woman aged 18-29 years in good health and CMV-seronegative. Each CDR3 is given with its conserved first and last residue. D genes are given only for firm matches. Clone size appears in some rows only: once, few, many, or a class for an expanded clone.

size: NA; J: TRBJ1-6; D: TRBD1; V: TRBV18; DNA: TGTGCCAGCTCCACCAATGCCGGGACAGATAATTCACCCCTCCACTTT; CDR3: CASSTNAGTDNSPLHF
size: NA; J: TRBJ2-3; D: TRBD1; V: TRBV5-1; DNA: TGCGCCAGCAGCTTAACAGGGGGACGCACAGATACGCAGTATTTT; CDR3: CASSLTGGRTDTQYF
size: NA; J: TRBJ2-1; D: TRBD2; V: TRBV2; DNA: TGTGCCAGCAGTATGGGACTAGCTGCCACCTACAATGAGCAGTTCTTC; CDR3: CASSMGLAATYNEQFF
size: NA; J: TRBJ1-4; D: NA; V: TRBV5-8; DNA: TGTGCCAGCAGCGCGGGGGACAACGGAAATGAAAAACTGTTTTTT; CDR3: CASSAGDNGNEKLFF
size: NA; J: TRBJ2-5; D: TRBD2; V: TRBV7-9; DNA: TGTGCCAGCAGTACCCCTTCGTGGCGGGGGAACCAAGAGACCCAGTACTTC; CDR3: CASSTPSWRGNQETQYF
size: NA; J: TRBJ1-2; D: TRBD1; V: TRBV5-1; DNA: TGCGCCAGGCTACAGGGGGCCCATGGCTACACCTTC; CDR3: CARLQGAHGYTF
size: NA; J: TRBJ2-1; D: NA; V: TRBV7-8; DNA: TGTGCCAGCAGCTTACCCGAGGGGGTTGGCAATGAGCAGTTCTTC; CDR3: CASSLPEGVGNEQFF
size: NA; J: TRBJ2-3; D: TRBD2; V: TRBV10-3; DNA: TGTGCCACCGGGACTAGCGGGAGCACAGATACGCAGTATTTT; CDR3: CATGTSGSTDTQYF
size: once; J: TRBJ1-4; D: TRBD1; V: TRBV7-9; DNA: TGTGCCAGCAGCTTAGTGACAGGGCAAAATGAAAAACTGTTTTTT; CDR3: CASSLVTGQNEKLFF
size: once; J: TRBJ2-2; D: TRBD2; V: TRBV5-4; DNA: TGTGCCAGCAGCTGGGGACTAGCGGGGGGTAACACCGGGGAGCTGTTTTTT; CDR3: CASSWGLAGGNTGELFF
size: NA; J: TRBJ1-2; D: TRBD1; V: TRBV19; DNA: TGTGCCAGTAGTATGAGGGACAGACTATTCTATGGCTACACCTTC; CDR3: CASSMRDRLFYGYTF
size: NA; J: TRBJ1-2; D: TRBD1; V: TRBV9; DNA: TGTGCCAGCAGTTCCGGGACAGTACCTCTCAACTATGGCTACACCTTC; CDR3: CASSSGTVPLNYGYTF
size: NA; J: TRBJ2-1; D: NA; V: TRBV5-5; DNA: TGTGCCAGCAGCTTGTTTCCTAGCGCCGGTGAGCAGTTCTTC; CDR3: CASSLFPSAGEQFF
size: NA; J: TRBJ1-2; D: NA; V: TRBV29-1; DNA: TGCAGCGTTGATCGGGACACTCTCAACTATGGCTACACCTTC; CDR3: CSVDRDTLNYGYTF
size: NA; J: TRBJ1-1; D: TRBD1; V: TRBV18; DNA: TGTGCCAGCTCAACATTCACAGGGGACACTGAAGCTTTCTTT; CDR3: CASSTFTGDTEAFF
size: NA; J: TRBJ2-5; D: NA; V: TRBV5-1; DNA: TGCGCCAGCAGCTCCCTTAAAGAGACCCAGTACTTC; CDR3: CASSSLKETQYF
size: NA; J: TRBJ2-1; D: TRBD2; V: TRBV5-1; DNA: TGCGCCAGCAGCTTCCTAGCGGGAGGGTTAAGAAATGAGCAGTTCTTC; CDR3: CASSFLAGGLRNEQFF
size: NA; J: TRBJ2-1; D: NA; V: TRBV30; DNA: TGTGCCTGGAGTGCCAGGGGCAATGAGCAGTTCTTC; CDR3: CAWSARGNEQFF
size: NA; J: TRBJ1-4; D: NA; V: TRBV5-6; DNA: TGTGCCAGCAGCTTGGGAGCTAATGAAAAACTGTTTTTT; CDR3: CASSLGANEKLFF
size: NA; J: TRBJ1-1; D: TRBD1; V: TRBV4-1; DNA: TGCGCCAGCAGCCAGCGACGGGACAGTTGGACTGAAGCTTTCTTT; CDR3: CASSQRRDSWTEAFF
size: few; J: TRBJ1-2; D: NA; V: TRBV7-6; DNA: TGTGCCAGCAGCCGCGTGCGCGGGCAGGGGTTTGGCTACACCTTC; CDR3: CASSRVRGQGFGYTF
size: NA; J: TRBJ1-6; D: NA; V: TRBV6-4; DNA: TGTGCCAGCAGTGAGGCCACATATAATTCACCCCTCCACTTT; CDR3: CASSEATYNSPLHF
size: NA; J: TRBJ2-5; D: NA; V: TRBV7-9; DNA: TGTGCCAGCAGCCGGACAGAAGGGGGAGAGACCCAGTACTTC; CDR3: CASSRTEGGETQYF
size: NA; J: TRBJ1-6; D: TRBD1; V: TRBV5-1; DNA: TGCGCCAGCCGGGACAGTCCGAGCTCCTATAATTCACCCCTCCACTTT; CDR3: CASRDSPSSYNSPLHF
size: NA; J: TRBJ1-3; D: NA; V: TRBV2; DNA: TGTGCCAGCAGTGTATGGGCCCTTTCCTCTGGAAACACCATATATTTT; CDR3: CASSVWALSSGNTIYF
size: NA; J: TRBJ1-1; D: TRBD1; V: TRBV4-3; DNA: TGCGCCAGCAGCCAAGATCTCCAGGGGGCGGCTGAAGCTTTCTTT; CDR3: CASSQDLQGAAEAFF
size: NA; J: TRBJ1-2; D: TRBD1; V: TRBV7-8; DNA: TGTGCCAGCAGCTTAGGGACAGGGTCCGACTATGGCTACACCTTC; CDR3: CASSLGTGSDYGYTF
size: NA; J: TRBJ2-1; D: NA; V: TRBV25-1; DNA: TGTGCCAGCAGTGAAACAGGGACGTACAATGAGCAGTTCTTC; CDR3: CASSETGTYNEQFF
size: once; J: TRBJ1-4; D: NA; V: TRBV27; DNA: TGTGCCAGCAAAGGAAGACAACCAAATGAAAAACTGTTTTTT; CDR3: CASKGRQPNEKLFF
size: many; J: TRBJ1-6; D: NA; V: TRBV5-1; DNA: TGCGCCAGCAGCTCCCAAAAGCAGGGGCTCGGGTCACCCCTCCACTTT; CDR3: CASSSQKQGLGSPLHF
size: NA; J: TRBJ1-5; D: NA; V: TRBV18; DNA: TGTGCCAGCTCACCAAGGAGGGTCGGTCAGCCCCAGCATTTT; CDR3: CASSPRRVGQPQHF
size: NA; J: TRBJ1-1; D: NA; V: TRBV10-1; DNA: TGCGCCAGCAGCGGACCCGGGGGTTCACAGCCCCCGAACACTGAAGCTTTCTTT; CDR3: CASSGPGGSQPPNTEAFF
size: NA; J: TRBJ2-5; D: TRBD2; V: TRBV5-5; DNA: TGTGCCAGCAGCTTGCGAGGCGGGAGGGCCTTGGAGACCCAGTACTTC; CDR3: CASSLRGGRALETQYF
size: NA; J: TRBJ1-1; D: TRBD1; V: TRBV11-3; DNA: TGTGCCAGCAACAAAAAAGTACAGGGGGGAGTCACTGAAGCTTTCTTT; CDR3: CASNKKVQGGVTEAFF
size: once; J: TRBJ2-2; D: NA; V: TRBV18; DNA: TGTGCCAGCACCGAGGGACTCAACACCGGGGAGCTGTTTTTT; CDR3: CASTEGLNTGELFF
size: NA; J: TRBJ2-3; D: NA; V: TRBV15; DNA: TGTGCCACCAGCAGAGGAGCTAGGAATACGCAGTATTTT; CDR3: CATSRGARNTQYF
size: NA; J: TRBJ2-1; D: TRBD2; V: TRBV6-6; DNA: TGTGCCAGCAGTTCACTAGCGGATTTCTACAATGAGCAGTTCTTC; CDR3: CASSSLADFYNEQFF
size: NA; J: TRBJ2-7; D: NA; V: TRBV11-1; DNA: TGTGCCAGCAGCGACCCGGGGTTTTCCTACGAGCAGTACTTC; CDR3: CASSDPGFSYEQYF
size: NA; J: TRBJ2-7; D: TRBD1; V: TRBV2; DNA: TGTGCCAGCATCATAAATTGGGGGACAGGGGAGAATGAGTGGTACTTC; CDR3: CASIINWGTGENEWYF
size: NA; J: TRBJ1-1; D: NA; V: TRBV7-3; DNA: TGTGCCAGCAGCCGAAACGGGGGTATGAACACTGAAGCTTTCTTT; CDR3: CASSRNGGMNTEAFF
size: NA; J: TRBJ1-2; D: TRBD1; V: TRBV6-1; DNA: TGTGCCAGCAGTGACAAGACAGGGGTCGGCTACACCTTC; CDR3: CASSDKTGVGYTF